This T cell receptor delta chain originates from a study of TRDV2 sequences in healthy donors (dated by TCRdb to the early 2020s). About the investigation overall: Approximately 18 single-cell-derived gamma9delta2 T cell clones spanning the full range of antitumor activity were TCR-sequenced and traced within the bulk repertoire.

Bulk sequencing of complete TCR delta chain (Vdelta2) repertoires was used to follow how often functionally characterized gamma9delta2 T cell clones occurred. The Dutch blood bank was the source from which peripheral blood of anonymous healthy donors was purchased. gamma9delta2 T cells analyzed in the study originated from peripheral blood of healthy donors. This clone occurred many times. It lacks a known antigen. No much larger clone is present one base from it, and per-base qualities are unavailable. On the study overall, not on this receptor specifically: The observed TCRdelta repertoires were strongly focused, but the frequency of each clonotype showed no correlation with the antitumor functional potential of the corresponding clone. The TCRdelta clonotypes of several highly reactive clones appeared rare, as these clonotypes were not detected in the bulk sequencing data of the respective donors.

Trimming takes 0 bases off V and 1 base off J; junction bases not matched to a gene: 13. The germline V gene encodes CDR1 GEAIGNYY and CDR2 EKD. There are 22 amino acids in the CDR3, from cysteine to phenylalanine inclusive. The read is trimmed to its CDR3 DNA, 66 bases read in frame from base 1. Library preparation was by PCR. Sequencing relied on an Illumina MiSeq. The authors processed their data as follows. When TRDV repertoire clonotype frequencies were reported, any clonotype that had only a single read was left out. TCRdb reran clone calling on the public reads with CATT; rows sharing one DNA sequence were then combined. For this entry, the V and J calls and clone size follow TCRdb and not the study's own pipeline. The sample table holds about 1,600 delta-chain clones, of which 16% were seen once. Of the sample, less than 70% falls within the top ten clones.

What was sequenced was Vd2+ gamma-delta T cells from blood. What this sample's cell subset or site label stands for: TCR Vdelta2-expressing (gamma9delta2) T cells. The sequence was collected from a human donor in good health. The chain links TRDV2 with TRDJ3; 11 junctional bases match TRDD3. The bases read TGTGCCTGTGACACCGTGGTGGGGGATACGCGGACTGGGTCCTGGGACACCCGACAGATGTTTTTC. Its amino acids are CACDTVVGDTRTGSWDTRQMFF.